This T cell receptor beta chain was observed in a study of OX40 agonist ivuxolimab in advanced cancers. Overall study results and limits: Normalized expansion of T-cell clones was also low for some nonresponders.

As regards this clone: The antigen is not known.

The protocol was immunoSEQ multiplex PCR, while the TCRdb copy is restricted to in-frame clones and leaves out a portion. The table shows roughly 90,000 clones, with roughly nine tenths occurring only once. The source material was CD4+ or CD8+ T cells sorted from blood, sampled in a trial of the OX40 agonist ivuxolimab. The source of this sequence is an adult with an advanced solid tumor such as melanoma, head and neck, liver or kidney cancer.

The CDR3 sequence: CASSLGASTDTQYF. In DNA, the CDR3 is TGCGCCAGCAGCTTAGGGGCTAGCACAGATACGCAGTATTTT. V is TRBV5-1 and J is TRBJ2-3; possibly TRBD1 for D (5 bases). V dropped 2 bases and J dropped 0 bases, with 7 bases sitting between them. CDR3 size: 14 residues. CDR1 and CDR2 from the germline V gene are SGHRS and YFSETQ.